Listed here is a single T cell receptor (beta chain). Its antigen is unknown. TCRdb's table, derived via immunoSEQ multiplex PCR, lists solely in-frame clones and lacks some. The table includes some 60,000 clones, about 80% detected once. The sample is drawn from a study of T cell responses to AZD1222 COVID-19 vaccine. Study results and limitations: No repertoire was sampled before or during the peak T cell response, only after it. Just 5 to 7 people given AZD1222 tested seropositive at baseline.

Per the germline V gene, CDR1 is KGHSH and CDR2 is LQKENI. The length of the CDR3 is 14 residues. Trimming left V 1 base short and J 4 bases short, with 10 bases between. This TCR came from an adult who received the AZD1222 COVID-19 vaccine. The chain uses TRBV18 and TRBJ1-2; D gene uncertain. The sample consisted of peripheral blood, taken 28 days after the second AZD1222 dose. The chain's CDR3 is CASSPQGGIYGYTF. CDR3 sequence (DNA): TGTGCCAGCTCACCACAGGGTGGGATCTATGGCTACACCTTC.